The 21 T cell receptor beta chains below come from one sample, sequenced in a study of T cell repertoires in aging, cancer and after chemotherapy. TCR beta rearrangements were amplified from peripheral blood genomic DNA. A mixed TRB-A/B primer pool amplified rearranged TRB by multiplex touch-down PCR. TCRdb reprocessed the multiplex PCR reads with MiXCR, giving one entry per CDR3 protein. The sample records about 9,500 distinct CDR3 sequences, around a quarter being singletons. The specimen sequenced was blood. These receptors were collected from a human donor in good health.

The rearrangement links TRBV19 to TRBJ2-2; TRBD1 might be the D (5 bases). Germline-derived CDR1 and CDR2 are LNHDA and SQIVND (reference sequence). Trimming stripped 7 bases from V and 3 bases from J, with 12 bases between. This CDR3 contains 14 residues. The CDR3 loop reads CASKGQGDTGELFF. CDR3 in DNA: TGTGCCAGTAAAGGCCAGGGTGACACCGGGGAGCTGTTTTTT.

This clonotype was detected only a few times. The rearrangement joins TRBV12-3 or TRBV12-4 to TRBJ1-1; D might be TRBD1 (5 bases). V was trimmed by 5 bases and J by 2 bases, leaving 24 bases between them. This CDR3 spans 18 amino acids. Written as DNA, the CDR3 is TGTGCCAGCAGTGAAGCCGGGAGGGGTCTTCGGATCAACACTGAAGCTTTCTTT. It codes for CASSEAGRGLRINTEAFF.

The chain uses TRBV9 and TRBJ1-1; 7 bases fit TRBD1. CDR1 SGDLS and CDR2 YYNGEE come from the germline V gene. The CDR3 runs to 15 residues. The J segment lost 1 base and the V segment lost 4 bases, leaving 7 bases of the junction unmatched. The CDR3 region has the DNA TGTGCCAGCAGCTCGTCGGGACAGAAGAACACTGAAGCTTTCTTT. It translates to CASSSSGQKNTEAFF.

By sample share, this clonotype is medium-sized. The V gene is TRBV28, the J gene TRBJ1-5; D unresolved. The CDR3 length is 13 residues. V dropped 7 bases and J dropped 7 bases, with 14 bases sitting between them. CDR1 and CDR2 (germline): MDHEN, SYDVKM. In DNA form, the CDR3 reads TGTGCCAGCACCGGCACGAGAGGGCAGCCCCAGCATTTT. Its protein is CASTGTRGQPQHF.

The rearrangement joins TRBV21-1 to TRBJ1-3; the D call in the table, TRBD1, was not verified against the DNA. TRBV21-1 is noted as a pseudogene. This CDR3 spans 18 amino acids. The CDR3 DNA follows: TGTGCCAGCAGCAAAGGGTGGGTTGACCCGGAGGCTGGAAACACCATATATTTT. This sequence encodes CASSKGWVDPEAGNTIYF.

By its share, this clonotype is medium-sized. The V call is TRBV30, the J call TRBJ2-2; no clear D. This CDR3 region has 13 residues. The germline V gene encodes CDR1 GTSNPN and CDR2 SVGIG (reference sequence). V was shortened by 2 bases and J by 6 bases, with 10 bases between the two germline ends. CDR3 sequence reads: CAWSRGSSGELFF. The CDR3 nucleotides are TGTGCCTGGAGTCGAGGCAGTTCCGGGGAGCTGTTTTTT.

The chain joins TRBV18 to TRBJ2-3; D unresolved. Germline CDR1 reads KGHSH; CDR2 reads LQKENI. Trimming stripped 3 bases from V and 1 base from J, with 11 bases between. This CDR3 spans 15 amino acids. As DNA, the CDR3 is TGTGCCAGCTCACCCACAGTGGCCCGCACAGATACGCAGTATTTT. Protein product: CASSPTVARTDTQYF.

The chain uses TRBV7-9 and TRBJ1-2, with D possibly TRBD1 on 6 matching bases. The V gene's germline CDR1 is SEHNR and CDR2 FQNEAQ (reference sequence). The CDR3 spans 17 residues. V lost 5 bases and J 4 bases, leaving 23 bases between the germline ends. CDR3 sequence: CASSSIRDTTNPYGYTF. The CDR3 bases are TGTGCCAGCAGCAGTATCCGGGACACAACCAACCCCTATGGCTACACCTTC.

The chain recombines TRBV28 with TRBJ2-6; 9 positions match TRBD1. V was clipped by 3 bases and J by 0 bases; unmatched bases: 9. This CDR3 is 19 amino acids long. Germline V gives CDR1 MDHEN, CDR2 SYDVKM. The CDR3 sequence: CASSFPKGQGSSGANVLTF. The CDR3 DNA is TGTGCCAGCAGTTTTCCCAAGGGACAGGGTAGCTCTGGGGCCAACGTCCTGACTTTC.

Within the sample, this clonotype is medium-sized. The V and J genes are TRBV30 and TRBJ1-2; TRBD1 might be the D (5 bases). The CDR3 loop spans 16 amino acids. Germline loops: CDR1 GTSNPN, CDR2 SVGIG (reference sequence). V was trimmed by 1 base and J by 1 base, leaving 16 bases between them. CDR3: CAWSGRAGPSNYGYTF. CDR3 sequence (DNA): TGTGCCTGGAGTGGAAGGGCGGGACCCAGTAACTATGGCTACACCTTC.

This clonotype has only a few counts. This sequence joins TRBV24-1 and TRBJ2-3; 11 bases agree with TRBD2. CDR1 and CDR2 from the germline V gene are KGHDR and SFDVKD. Trimming at V came to 3 bases and at J to 2 bases, leaving 3 bases not matched to a gene. The CDR3 is made up of 16 amino acids. The CDR3 DNA reads as TGTGCCACCAGTGATCCTAGCGGGAGGCACACAGATACGCAGTATTTT. Its protein product is CATSDPSGRHTDTQYF.

This clonotype was picked up a small number of times. The V gene is TRBV5-4, the J gene TRBJ2-7; D gene ambiguous. Germline V gene data show CDR1 as SGHNT and CDR2 as YYREEE (reference sequence). This CDR3 comprises 12 residues. The V gene lost 2 bases and the J gene lost 4 bases, with 7 bases spanning the gap. The CDR3 reads CASSFGPYEQYF. CDR3 DNA sequence: TGTGCCAGCAGCTTCGGGCCTTACGAGCAGTACTTC. The full variable domain, its missing parts supplied by reference TRBV5-4 and TRBJ2-7, is ETGVTQSPTHLIKTRGQQVTLRCSSQSGHNTVSWYQQALGQGPQFIFQYYREEENGRGNFPPRFSGLQFPNYSSELNVNALELDDSALYLCASSFGPYEQYFGPGTRLTVT.

The rearrangement links TRBV3-2 to TRBJ2-7; the table gives TRBD1 as D, unverified against the DNA. TRBV3-2 is flagged as a pseudogene. The CDR3 has 16 residues. The CDR3 DNA reads as TGTGCCAGCAGCCGGCGAGAATGGCGGGACGTTCGGGAGCAGTACTTC. Translating it yields CASSRREWRDVREQYF.

This chain connects TRBV5-6 to TRBJ1-4; D is possibly TRBD1 (6 bases). V was shortened by 4 bases and J by 2 bases, with 12 bases between the two germline ends. This CDR3 has 15 amino acids. Germline CDR1 and CDR2: SGHDT and YYEEEE. This chain's CDR3 is CASSREQGTNEKLFF. As DNA, the CDR3 is TGTGCCAGCAGCCGGGAACAGGGTACTAATGAAAAACTGTTTTTT.

The chain joins TRBV6-2 or TRBV6-3 to TRBJ2-1; TRBD2 agrees at 12 bases. This CDR3 region has 16 residues. Germline CDR1 reads MNHEY; CDR2 reads SVGEGT. Unmatched junction bases numbered 4, after V lost 0 bases and J lost 7 bases. The CDR3 spells CASSYSSGTSGNEQFF. CDR3 DNA: TGTGCCAGCAGTTACTCTTCCGGGACTAGCGGGAATGAGCAGTTCTTC.

Judged by abundance, this clonotype is medium-sized. This chain uses TRBV6-2 or TRBV6-3 with TRBJ2-7; no firm D call. Deletions cut 11 bases from V and 2 bases from J, with 19 bases between. Germline CDR1 MNHEY, CDR2 SVGEGT. This CDR3 has 14 amino acids. CDR3 DNA sequence: TGTGCCTGCACATCCCCCGGACGGACCTACGAGCAGTACTTC. This codes for CACTSPGRTYEQYF.

The chain carries TRBV20-1 and TRBJ2-5; D not resolved. Trimming took 3 bases from V and 3 from J, leaving 8 bases between them. The CDR3 totals 12 residues. Germline CDR1 reads DFQATT; CDR2 reads SNEGSKA (reference sequence). The CDR3 protein is CSASRREETQYF. In nucleotides, the CDR3 is TGCAGTGCTAGTCGCAGAGAAGAGACCCAGTACTTC.

This clonotype came up a few times. The chain recombines TRBV5-6 with TRBJ2-2; D gene ambiguous. Germline CDR1 is SGHDT and CDR2 is YYEEEE. Trimming stripped 0 bases from V and 4 bases from J, with 10 bases between. The CDR3 sequence is 15 residues long. The CDR3 spells CASSLGRSGTGELFF. In DNA form, the CDR3 reads TGTGCCAGCAGCTTGGGACGGTCGGGCACCGGGGAGCTGTTTTTT.

This chain uses TRBV10-3 with TRBJ2-5, with 8 bases lining up with TRBD1. CDR1 is ENHRY and CDR2 is SYGVKD in the germline V gene. The J segment lost 3 bases and the V segment lost 5 bases, leaving 2 bases of the junction unmatched. The CDR3 has 13 amino acids. The CDR3 region is CAISKTGEETQYF. The CDR3 DNA reads as TGTGCCATCAGTAAGACAGGGGAAGAGACCCAGTACTTC.

The chain joins TRBV7-9 to TRBJ2-7; D is perhaps TRBD2 (5 bases). V was cut by 5 bases and J by 3 bases, with 17 bases left in between. This CDR3 has 15 residues. The germline gives CDR1 SEHNR, CDR2 FQNEAQ (reference sequence). The CDR3 loop is CASSRLEGGLYEQYF. The CDR3 DNA reads as TGTGCCAGCAGCCGTCTTGAGGGCGGGCTCTACGAGCAGTACTTC.

The chain employs TRBV20-1 and TRBJ2-3; D is unresolved. Germline CDR1 is DFQATT and CDR2 is SNEGSKA (reference sequence). Deletions cut 0 bases from V and 4 bases from J, with 11 bases between. The length of the CDR3 is 14 residues. In DNA, the CDR3 is TGCAGTGCTAGAGATCAGGTCCTCCCAGATACGCAGTATTTT. It translates to CSARDQVLPDTQYF.